The 32 T cell receptor beta chains below all came from one sample that was sequenced in a study of cytomegalovirus exposure and HLA in healthy donors. The PCR ran on 60 Vbeta and 13 Jbeta primers. Sequencing was performed with immunoSEQ multiplex PCR; in TCRdb, only in-frame clones are kept and a portion is missing. In all, the sample yields around 130,000 clones. The sequenced sample was PBMCs. Receptor source: a woman between 40 and 55 years old in good health and CMV-seronegative.

This rearrangement joins TRBV11-1 to TRBJ2-1, with D possibly TRBD1 on 6 matching bases. V lost 4 bases and J lost 7, with 17 bases in between. Germline loops: CDR1 SGHAT, CDR2 FQDESV (reference sequence). The CDR3 spans 15 residues. The CDR3 is CASSWTDSLRNEQFF. The CDR3 bases are TGTGCCAGCAGCTGGACAGACAGCCTTAGGAATGAGCAGTTCTTC.

The rearrangement uses TRBV27 and TRBJ2-7; D might be TRBD1 (6 bases). The V end was cut by 8 bases, the J end by 0 bases, with 11 bases between. The CDR3 length is 13 residues. Germline V gives CDR1 MNHEY, CDR2 SMNVEV (reference sequence). CDR3 bases: TGTGCCAGCTCTAAAGGGGGCTCCTACGAGCAGTACGTC. Protein: CASSKGGSYEQYV.

V gene TRBV9 combines with J gene TRBJ2-7; D is perhaps TRBD2 (6 bases). CDR1 and CDR2 (germline): SGDLS, YYNGEE. V lost 2 bases, J lost 0 bases, and 15 bases lay in between. The CDR3 totals 16 residues. The CDR3 here is CASSVTPGGLSYEQYF. CDR3 coding DNA: TGTGCCAGCAGCGTCACACCTGGAGGGCTCTCCTACGAGCAGTACTTC.

CDR3 DNA: TGTGCCAGCTCACCACTCGGCGGAGCGAACACCGGGGAGCTGTTTTTT. Its protein product is CASSPLGGANTGELFF. The chain couples TRBV18 to TRBJ2-2; D not certain. CDR1 is KGHSH, CDR2 LQKENI, per germline. The CDR3 is 16 residues long. V lost 1 base and J 0 bases, leaving 9 bases between the germline ends. Variable domain in full (rest from reference TRBV18 and TRBJ2-2): NAGVMQNPRHLVRRRGQEARLRCSPMKGHSHVYWYRQLPEEGLKFMVYLQKENIIDESGMPKERFSAEFPKEGPSILRIQQVVRGDSAAYFCASSPLGGANTGELFFGEGSRLTVL.

The chain uses TRBV18 and TRBJ1-2; D possibly corresponds to TRBD1 (6 bases). The CDR3 has 13 amino acids. Trimming left V 6 bases short and J 4 bases short, with 12 bases between. CDR1 and CDR2 (germline): KGHSH, LQKENI. The CDR3 nucleotides read TGTGCCAGCTCTCAAGACAGGAGCTATGGCTACACCTTC. Translation gives CASSQDRSYGYTF.

The chain couples TRBV27 to TRBJ1-2, with a weak D call TRBD1 (5 bases). The germline V gene has CDR1 MNHEY and CDR2 SMNVEV (reference sequence). The V gene lost 1 base and the J gene lost 2 bases, with 14 bases spanning the gap. The CDR3 contains 16 residues. The CDR3 loop reads CASSLFYGGGNYGYTF. The CDR3 region has the DNA TGTGCCAGCAGTTTATTTTACGGGGGGGGGAACTATGGCTACACCTTC.

The chain joins TRBV7-3 to TRBJ2-1; D is uncertain. V dropped 4 bases and J dropped 2 bases, with 12 bases sitting between them. The CDR3 is made up of 15 amino acids. Germline CDR1 SGHTA, CDR2 FQGTGA. The CDR3 is CASSSSRKPYNEQFF. In nucleotides, the CDR3 is TGTGCCAGCAGCTCTTCGCGCAAGCCCTACAATGAGCAGTTCTTC.

The chain links TRBV7-2 to TRBJ2-7; D not certain. This CDR3 has 16 residues. The germline CDR1 and CDR2 sequences are SGHTA and FQGNSA. Trimming took 1 base from V and 2 from J, leaving 15 bases between them. The CDR3 DNA reads as TGTGCCAGCAGCTTAGTTAGATTGGGCCAAGCCTACGAGCAGTACTTC. This sequence encodes CASSLVRLGQAYEQYF.

V is TRBV18 and J is TRBJ1-1; the D is unclear. Germline V gives CDR1 KGHSH, CDR2 LQKENI. The CDR3 totals 13 residues. Trimming removed 3 bases from V and 2 bases from J, with 7 bases in between. The CDR3 sequence: CASSPAANTEAFF. The CDR3 nucleotides are TGTGCCAGCTCACCGGCCGCAAACACTGAAGCTTTCTTT.

The DNA of the CDR3 is TGCGCCAGCAGCAGCGGACTGATCTACGAGCAGTACTTC. As protein: CASSSGLIYEQYF. The gene calls are TRBV4-1 and TRBJ2-7, with D tentatively TRBD2 (5 bases). The germline gives CDR1 MGHRA, CDR2 YSYEKL. Trimming shortened V by 5 bases and J by 3 bases, and 11 bases separated the two germline ends. CDR3 length: 13 amino acids.

The chain combines TRBV18 with TRBJ2-1; a possible D gene is TRBD1 (7 bases). CDR3 length: 13 residues. CDR1 is KGHSH and CDR2 is LQKENI in the germline V gene. V lost 1 base and J lost 8, with 9 bases in between. The DNA of the CDR3 is TGTGCCAGCTCACCACTCAGGGGGGATGAGCAGTTCTTC. Its protein is CASSPLRGDEQFF.

CDR3 sequence reads: CASRPDTPIDGYTF. The CDR3 bases are TGTGCCAGCAGACCAGACACCCCCATAGATGGCTACACCTTC. The V gene is TRBV7-3, the J gene TRBJ1-2; no clear D gene. This CDR3 spans 14 amino acids. Per germline, CDR1 SGHTA and CDR2 FQGTGA. Trimming stripped 6 bases from V and 6 bases from J, with 17 bases between.

The chain carries TRBV7-8 and TRBJ2-2, with 7 nucleotides matching TRBD1. Germline-derived CDR1 and CDR2 are SGHVS and FQNEAQ. This CDR3 is built from 17 residues. The V and J ends lost 5 bases and 4 bases, in that order; junction bases with no gene match: 13. CDR3 protein: CASSRRGGGRSTGELFF. In DNA, the CDR3 is TGTGCCAGCAGCCGCCGAGGGGGCGGCCGAAGCACCGGGGAGCTGTTTTTT. Full variable domain (rest looked up from reference TRBV7-8 and TRBJ2-2): GAGVSQSPRYKVAKRGQDVALRCDPISGHVSLFWYQQALGQGPEFLTYFQNEAQLDKSGLPSDRFFAERPEGSVSTLKIQRTQQEDSAVYLCASSRRGGGRSTGELFFGEGSRLTVL.

V is TRBV11-1 and J is TRBJ2-2, with D possibly TRBD1 on 5 matching bases. CDR1 is SGHAT, CDR2 FQDESV, per germline (reference sequence). CDR3 length equals 16 residues. V lost 0 bases to trimming and J lost 3 bases, with 11 bases between them. The CDR3 nucleotides are TGTGCCAGCAGCTTAGCGCAGGGTAGGCACACCGGGGAGCTGTTTTTT. Protein product: CASSLAQGRHTGELFF.

The chain joins TRBV6-1 to TRBJ1-1, with 7 bases that match TRBD1. CDR3 length: 14 amino acids. V trimming: 5 bases; J trimming: 10 bases; junction bases outside the gene matches: 13. Looked up from germline, CDR1 is MNHNS and CDR2 is SASEGT. DNA of the CDR3: TGTGCCAGCAGTCACCGGGACAGAGAGATAGGAGCTTTCTTT. Translating it yields CASSHRDREIGAFF.

The V call is TRBV19, the J call TRBJ1-2; 8 nucleotides match TRBD1. The CDR3 is 12 amino acids. CDR1 is LNHDA and CDR2 is SQIVND in the germline V gene (reference sequence). V lost 3 bases to trimming and J lost 8 bases; unmatched junction nucleotides: 2. In nucleotides, the CDR3 is TGTGCCAGTAGTATCAGGGGGCTCGGCTACACCTTC. It yields the protein CASSIRGLGYTF.

CDR3 DNA sequence: TGTGCCAGCAGCCCCGGACAGGTCACGGGCTCTGAAGCTTTCTTT. Amino acids: CASSPGQVTGSEAFF. The chain combines TRBV13 with TRBJ1-1; 7 nucleotides line up with TRBD1. CDR3 length equals 15 residues. The V and J ends lost 5 bases and 6 bases, in that order; junction bases with no gene match: 12. Germline CDR1 and CDR2: PRHDT and FYEKMQ (reference sequence). The whole variable domain, filled in from reference TRBV13 and TRBJ1-1, reads AAGVIQSPRHLIKEKRETATLKCYPIPRHDTVYWYQQGPGQDPQFLISFYEKMQSDKGSIPDRFSAQQFSDYHSELNMSSLELGDSALYFCASSPGQVTGSEAFFGQGTRLTVV.

Notes on this clone: Mismatch with germline at one junction end may stem from a read error. This chain connects TRBV4-1 to TRBJ1-5; D call uncertain. There are 16 residues in the CDR3. Germline assignment: CDR1 MGHRA and CDR2 YSYEKL. The CDR3 region is CASSEDEVLSNQPQHF. The CDR3, as DNA: TGCGCCAGCAGCGAAGATGAGGTCCTTAGCAATCAGCCCCAGCATTTT.

V usage is TRBV10-3 and J usage is TRBJ1-2; D gene ambiguous. This CDR3 is 14 amino acids long. V lost 2 bases, J lost 4 bases, and 11 bases lay in between. Germline V gene lookup returns CDR1 ENHRY and CDR2 SYGVKD. The CDR3 coding sequence is TGTGCCATCAGTGAGGGAGCCCCGACCTATGGCTACACCTTC. Translated: CAISEGAPTYGYTF.

The chain couples TRBV7-9 to TRBJ1-2; D remains unclear. Trimming removed 2 bases from V and 7 bases from J, with 8 bases in between. The germline V gene encodes CDR1 SEHNR and CDR2 FQNEAQ (reference sequence). There are 12 residues in the CDR3. CDR3 sequence (DNA): TGTGCCAGCAGCTTAACCCGGGGTGGCTACACCTTC. Translated: CASSLTRGGYTF.

The rearrangement links TRBV5-6 to TRBJ1-5; D not certain. There are 13 residues in the CDR3. From germline, CDR1 is SGHDT and CDR2 YYEEEE. V was cut by 0 bases and J by 4 bases, with 5 bases left in between. The CDR3 loop is CASSLGQNQPQHF. The CDR3 region has the DNA TGTGCCAGCAGCTTGGGGCAAAATCAGCCCCAGCATTTT.

The chain couples TRBV15 to TRBJ2-7; 8 positions match TRBD1. Germline V CDR1 and CDR2: LNHNV, YYDKDF (reference sequence). This CDR3 region has 14 residues. Germline trimming cut 3 bases from V and 4 bases from J; bases unmatched to any gene: 5. CDR3 in DNA: TGTGCCACCAGCAGTACAGGGGGTTCGTACGAGCAGTACTTC. Encoded protein: CATSSTGGSYEQYF.

This rearrangement joins TRBV28 to TRBJ1-2; 9 positions match TRBD1. Trimming removed 6 bases from V and 3 bases from J; junction bases left unmatched: 8. CDR1 and CDR2 from the germline V gene are MDHEN and SYDVKM. This CDR3 has 15 amino acids. The CDR3 sequence is CASRATGGRDYGYTF. The CDR3 DNA reads as TGTGCCAGCAGGGCTACAGGGGGCAGGGACTATGGCTACACCTTC.

The chain uses TRBV5-1 and TRBJ1-6; D call uncertain. CDR3 length equals 14 residues. V lost 0 bases to trimming and J lost 6 bases, with 7 bases between them. Germline lookup yields CDR1 SGHRS and CDR2 YFSETQ. In nucleotides, the CDR3 is TGCGCCAGCAGCTTGGGAGGAGCTAATTCACCCCTCCACTTT. It codes for CASSLGGANSPLHF.

The V gene is TRBV4-2, the J gene TRBJ2-3; TRBD2 aligns across 14 bases. CDR1 LGHNA and CDR2 YNFKEQ come from the germline V gene. V was clipped by 0 bases and J by 5 bases; unmatched bases: 7. The CDR3 has 18 amino acids. This chain's CDR3 is CASSQDMTSGGAVDTQYF. DNA of the CDR3: TGTGCCAGCAGCCAAGATATGACTAGCGGGGGGGCGGTAGATACGCAGTATTTT.

The chain uses TRBV5-4 and TRBJ2-2; 11 bases are a match to TRBD1. V gave up 3 bases and J gave up 2 bases; unmatched junction bases: 3. The germline gives CDR1 SGHNT, CDR2 YYREEE (reference sequence). The CDR3 contains 16 residues. The CDR3 region has the DNA TGTGCCAGCAGCTCGGGACAGGGGGAAAACACCGGGGAGCTGTTTTTT. Protein: CASSSGQGENTGELFF.

The chain links TRBV7-6 to TRBJ2-5; no definite D call. Matching the DNA end better, TRBJ2-7 makes the J call doubtful. The germline V gene encodes CDR1 SGHVS and CDR2 FNYEAQ. CDR3 length: 14 amino acids. The CDR3 DNA is TGTGCCAGCAGCTTAGATGAAAGCTCCTACGAGCAGTACTTC. Translated, it gives CASSLDESSYEQYF.

The chain carries TRBV28 and TRBJ2-1; tentatively, D is TRBD2 (6 bases). The germline V and J ends were trimmed by 11 bases and 6 bases, with 14 bases remaining between them. CDR3 length equals 12 residues. Germline V gives CDR1 MDHEN, CDR2 SYDVKM. CDR3 in DNA: TGTGCCCACCGGGGGAGCGGCAATGAGCAGTTCTTC. It codes for CAHRGSGNEQFF.

J is TRBJ2-5 and V is TRBV2; 10 bases are a match to TRBD1. This CDR3 is 15 amino acids long. Germline V CDR1 and CDR2: SNHLY, FYNNEI. Trimming removed 6 bases from V and 5 bases from J; junction bases left unmatched: 9. The DNA of the CDR3 is TGTGCCAGCAGAATCCCGGGACAGGGGTGGGAGACCCAGTACTTC. Translated, it gives CASRIPGQGWETQYF.

DNA of the CDR3: TGTGCCATCAGTGAATGGGGCGGCGAGCAGTACGTC. Translation: CAISEWGGEQYV. The chain combines TRBV10-3 with TRBJ2-7; possible D gene TRBD1, 5 bases. The CDR3 contains 12 residues. In germline, CDR1 is ENHRY, CDR2 SYGVKD. Trimming removed 3 bases from V and 6 bases from J, with 9 bases in between.

The chain is built from TRBV14 and TRBJ1-2; D is undetermined. Between the trimmed V and J ends, which lost 4 bases and 4 bases, there was a span of 10 bases. There are 13 residues in the CDR3. Germline-derived CDR1 and CDR2 are SGHDN and FVKESK. In DNA, the CDR3 is TGTGCCAGCAGCCCCGGGATATCCTATGGCTACACCTTC. It yields the protein CASSPGISYGYTF.

This chain connects TRBV15 to TRBJ1-4, with 7 bases aligning to TRBD1. In germline, CDR1 is LNHNV, CDR2 YYDKDF (reference sequence). After removal of 3 bases from V and 7 bases from J, the junction contained 8 bases not matched to a gene. The CDR3 sequence is 15 residues long. CDR3 in amino acids: CATSSKQGRSEKLFF. The CDR3 DNA is TGTGCCACCAGCAGCAAACAGGGGCGAAGTGAAAAACTGTTTTTT.